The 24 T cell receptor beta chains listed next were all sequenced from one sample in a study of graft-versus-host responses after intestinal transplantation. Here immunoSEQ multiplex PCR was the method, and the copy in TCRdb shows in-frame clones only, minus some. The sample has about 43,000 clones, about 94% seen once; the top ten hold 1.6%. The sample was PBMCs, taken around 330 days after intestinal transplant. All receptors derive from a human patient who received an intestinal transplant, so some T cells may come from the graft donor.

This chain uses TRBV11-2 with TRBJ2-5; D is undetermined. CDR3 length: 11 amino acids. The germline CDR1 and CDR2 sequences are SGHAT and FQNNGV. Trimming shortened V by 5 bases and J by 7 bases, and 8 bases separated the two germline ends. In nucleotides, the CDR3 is TGTGCCAGCAGCCTCCGTTGGACCCAGTACTTC. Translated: CASSLRWTQYF.

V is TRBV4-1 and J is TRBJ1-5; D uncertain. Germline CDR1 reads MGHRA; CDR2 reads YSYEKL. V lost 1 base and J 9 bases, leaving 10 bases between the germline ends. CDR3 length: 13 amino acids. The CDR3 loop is CASSQALMGPQHF. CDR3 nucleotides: TGCGCCAGCAGCCAAGCCCTGATGGGGCCCCAGCATTTT.

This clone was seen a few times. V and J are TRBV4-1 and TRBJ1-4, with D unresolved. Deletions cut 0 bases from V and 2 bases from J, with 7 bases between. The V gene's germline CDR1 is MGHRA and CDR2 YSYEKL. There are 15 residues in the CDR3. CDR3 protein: CASSQEEVTNEKLFF. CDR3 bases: TGCGCCAGCAGCCAAGAAGAGGTCACTAATGAAAAACTGTTTTTT.

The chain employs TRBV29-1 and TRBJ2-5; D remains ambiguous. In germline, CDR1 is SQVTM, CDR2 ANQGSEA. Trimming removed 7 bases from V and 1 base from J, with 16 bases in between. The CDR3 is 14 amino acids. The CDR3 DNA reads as TGCAGCGGACAAGTAGGTTCGGGCCAAGAGACCCAGTACTTC. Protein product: CSGQVGSGQETQYF. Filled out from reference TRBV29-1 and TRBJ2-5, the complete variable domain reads SAVISQKPSRDICQRGTSLTIQCQVDSQVTMMFWYRQQPGQSLTLIATANQGSEATYESGFVIDKFPISRPNLTFSTLTVSNMSPEDSSIYLCSGQVGSGQETQYFGPGTRLLVL.

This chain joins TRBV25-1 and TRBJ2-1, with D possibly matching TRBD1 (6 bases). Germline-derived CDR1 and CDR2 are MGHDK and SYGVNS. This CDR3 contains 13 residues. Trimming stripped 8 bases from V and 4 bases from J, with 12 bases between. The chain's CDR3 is CASGLTGYNEQFF. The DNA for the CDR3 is TGTGCCAGCGGATTGACAGGTTACAATGAGCAGTTCTTC.

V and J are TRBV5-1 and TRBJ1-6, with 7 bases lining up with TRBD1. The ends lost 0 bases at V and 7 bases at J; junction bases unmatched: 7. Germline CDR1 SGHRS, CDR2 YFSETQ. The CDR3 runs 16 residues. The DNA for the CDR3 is TGCGCCAGCAGCTTGGGGGTGACAGGGTCAAATTCACCCCTCCACTTT. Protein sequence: CASSLGVTGSNSPLHF.

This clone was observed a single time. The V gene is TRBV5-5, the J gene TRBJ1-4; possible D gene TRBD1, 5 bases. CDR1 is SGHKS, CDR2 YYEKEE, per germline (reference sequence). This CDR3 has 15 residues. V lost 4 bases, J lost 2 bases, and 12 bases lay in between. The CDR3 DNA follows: TGTGCCAGCAGCGCGATCAGGGTCACTAATGAAAAACTGTTTTTT. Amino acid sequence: CASSAIRVTNEKLFF.

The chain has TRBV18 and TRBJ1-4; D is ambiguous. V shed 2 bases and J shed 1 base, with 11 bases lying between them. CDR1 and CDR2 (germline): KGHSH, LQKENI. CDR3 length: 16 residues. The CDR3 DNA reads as TGTGCCAGCTCACCAAGAGACCTCGGAACTAATGAAAAACTGTTTTTT. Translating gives CASSPRDLGTNEKLFF.

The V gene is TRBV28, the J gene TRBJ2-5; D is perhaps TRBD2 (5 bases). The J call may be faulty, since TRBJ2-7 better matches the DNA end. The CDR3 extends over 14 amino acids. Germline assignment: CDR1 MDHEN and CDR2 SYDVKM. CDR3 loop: CASSFPGLPYEQYF. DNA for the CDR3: TGTGCCAGCAGTTTTCCAGGACTCCCCTACGAGCAGTACTTC.

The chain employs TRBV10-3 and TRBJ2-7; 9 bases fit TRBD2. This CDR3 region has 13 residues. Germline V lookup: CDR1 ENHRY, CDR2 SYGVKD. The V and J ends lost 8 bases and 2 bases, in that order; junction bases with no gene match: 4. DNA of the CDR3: TGTGCCATCGGGGCGGGAGGGCCCTACGAGCAGTACTTC. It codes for CAIGAGGPYEQYF.

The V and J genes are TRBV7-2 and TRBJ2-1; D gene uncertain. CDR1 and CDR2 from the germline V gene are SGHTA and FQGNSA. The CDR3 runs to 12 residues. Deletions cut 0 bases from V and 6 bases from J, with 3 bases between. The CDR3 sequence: CASSLAPNEQFF. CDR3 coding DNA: TGTGCCAGCAGCTTAGCCCCCAATGAGCAGTTCTTC.

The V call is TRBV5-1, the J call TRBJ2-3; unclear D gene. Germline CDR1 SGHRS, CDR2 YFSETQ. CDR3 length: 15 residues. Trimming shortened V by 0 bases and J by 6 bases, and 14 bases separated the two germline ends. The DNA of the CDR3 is TGCGCCAGCAGCTTGGTCTCTCCCCCCACGGATACGCAGTATTTT. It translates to CASSLVSPPTDTQYF. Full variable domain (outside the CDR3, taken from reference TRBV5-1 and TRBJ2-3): KAGVTQTPRYLIKTRGQQVTLSCSPISGHRSVSWYQQTPGQGLQFLFEYFSETQRNKGNFPGRFSGRQFSNSRSEMNVSTLELGDSALYLCASSLVSPPTDTQYFGPGTRLTVL.

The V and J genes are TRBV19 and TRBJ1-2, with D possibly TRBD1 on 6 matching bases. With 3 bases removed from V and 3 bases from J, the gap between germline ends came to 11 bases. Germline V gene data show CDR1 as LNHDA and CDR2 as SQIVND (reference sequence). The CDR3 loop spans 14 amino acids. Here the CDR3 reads CASSIQGRDYGYTF. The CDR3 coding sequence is TGTGCCAGTAGTATCCAGGGGAGAGACTATGGCTACACCTTC. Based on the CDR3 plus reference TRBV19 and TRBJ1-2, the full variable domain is DGGITQSPKYLFRKEGQNVTLSCEQNLNHDAMYWYRQDPGQGLRLIYYSQIVNDFQKGDIAEGYSVSREKKESFPLTVTSAQKNPTAFYLCASSIQGRDYGYTFGSGTRLTVV.

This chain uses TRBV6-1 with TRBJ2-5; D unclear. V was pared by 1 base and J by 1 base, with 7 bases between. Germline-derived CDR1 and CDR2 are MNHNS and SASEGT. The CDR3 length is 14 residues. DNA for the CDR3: TGTGCCAGCAGTGAAGTCTTCAGCCAAGAGACCCAGTACTTC. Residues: CASSEVFSQETQYF.

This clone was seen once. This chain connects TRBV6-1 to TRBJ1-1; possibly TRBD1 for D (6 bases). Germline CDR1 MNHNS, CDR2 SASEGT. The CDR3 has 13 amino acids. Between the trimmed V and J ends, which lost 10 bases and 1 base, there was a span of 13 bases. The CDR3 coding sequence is TGTGCCACCTGGGACACCGGGAACACTGAAGCTTTCTTT. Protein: CATWDTGNTEAFF.

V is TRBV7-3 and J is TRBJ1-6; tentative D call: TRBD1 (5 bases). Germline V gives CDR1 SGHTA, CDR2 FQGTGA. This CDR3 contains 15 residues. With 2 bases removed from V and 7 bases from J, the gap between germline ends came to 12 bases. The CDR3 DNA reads TGTGCCAGCAGCTTATTCGGGGGACGGAATTCACCCCTCCACTTT. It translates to CASSLFGGRNSPLHF. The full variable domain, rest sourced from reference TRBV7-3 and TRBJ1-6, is GAGVSQTPSNKVTEKGKYVELRCDPISGHTALYWYRQSLGQGPEFLIYFQGTGAADDSGLPNDRFFAVRPEGSVSTLKIQRTERGDSAVYLCASSLFGGRNSPLHFGNGTRLTVT.

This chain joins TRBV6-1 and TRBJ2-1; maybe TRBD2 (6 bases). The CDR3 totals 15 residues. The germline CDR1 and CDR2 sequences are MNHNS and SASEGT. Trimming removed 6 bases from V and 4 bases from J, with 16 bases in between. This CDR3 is CASSLEGLSYNEQFF. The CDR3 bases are TGTGCCAGCAGCCTGGAGGGCCTGTCGTACAATGAGCAGTTCTTC.

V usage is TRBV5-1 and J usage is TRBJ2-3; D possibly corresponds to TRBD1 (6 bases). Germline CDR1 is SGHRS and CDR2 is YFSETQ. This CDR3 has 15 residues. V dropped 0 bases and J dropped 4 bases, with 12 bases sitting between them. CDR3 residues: CASSLATGHADTQYF. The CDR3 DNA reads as TGCGCCAGCAGCTTGGCCACAGGGCACGCAGATACGCAGTATTTT.

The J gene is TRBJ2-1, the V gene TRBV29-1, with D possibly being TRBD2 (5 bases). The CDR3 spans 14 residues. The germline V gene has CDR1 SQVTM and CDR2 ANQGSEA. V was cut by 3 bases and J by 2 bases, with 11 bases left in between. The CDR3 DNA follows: TGCAGCGTTGATCCGGGATTCCCCTACAATGAGCAGTTCTTC. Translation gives CSVDPGFPYNEQFF.

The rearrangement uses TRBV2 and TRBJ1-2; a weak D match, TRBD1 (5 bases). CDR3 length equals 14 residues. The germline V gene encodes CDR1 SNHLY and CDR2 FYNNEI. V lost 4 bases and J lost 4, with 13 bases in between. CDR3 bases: TGTGCCAGCAGTGGAGACAGTGGACTCTATGGCTACACCTTC. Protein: CASSGDSGLYGYTF.

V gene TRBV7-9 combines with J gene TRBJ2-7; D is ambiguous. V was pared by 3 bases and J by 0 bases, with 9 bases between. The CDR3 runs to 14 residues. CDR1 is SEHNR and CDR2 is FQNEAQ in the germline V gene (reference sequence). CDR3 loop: CASSLAADSYEQYF. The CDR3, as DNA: TGTGCCAGCAGCTTGGCTGCCGACTCCTACGAGCAGTACTTC. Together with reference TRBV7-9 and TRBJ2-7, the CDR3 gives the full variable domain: DTGVSQNPRHKITKRGQNVTFRCDPISEHNRLYWYRQTLGQGPEFLTYFQNEAQLEKSRLLSDRFSAERPKGSFSTLEIQRTEQGDSAMYLCASSLAADSYEQYFGPGTRLTVT.

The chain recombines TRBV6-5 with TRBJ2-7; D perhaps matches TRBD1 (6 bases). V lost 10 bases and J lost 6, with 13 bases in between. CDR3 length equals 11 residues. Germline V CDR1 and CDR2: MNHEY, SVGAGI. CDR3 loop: CATAQGVEQYF. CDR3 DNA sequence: TGTGCCACCGCACAGGGTGTCGAGCAGTACTTC.

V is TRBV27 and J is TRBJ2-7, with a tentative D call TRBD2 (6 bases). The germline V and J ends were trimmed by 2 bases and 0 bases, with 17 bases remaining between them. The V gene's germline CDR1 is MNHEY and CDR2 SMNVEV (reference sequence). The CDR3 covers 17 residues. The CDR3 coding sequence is TGTGCCAGCAGTTTAGGAATCGGAGGGGCGAGCTCCTACGAGCAGTACTTC. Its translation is CASSLGIGGASSYEQYF.

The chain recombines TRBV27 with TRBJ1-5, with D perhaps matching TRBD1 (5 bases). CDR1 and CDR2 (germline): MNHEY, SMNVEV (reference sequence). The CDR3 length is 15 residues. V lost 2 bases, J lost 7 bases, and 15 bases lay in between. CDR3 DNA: TGTGCCAGCAGTTTAGGGACGCCCGGGGACCAGCCCCAGCATTTT. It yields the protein CASSLGTPGDQPQHF.